The sequence of this T cell receptor beta chain was determined in a study of Graves' ophthalmopathy and Graves' hyperthyroidism. The study, taken as a whole, reports: Sensitivity reached more than 70% and specificity 72.22% when the model predicted ophthalmopathy progression.

Beta-chain TCR CDR3 regions were amplified from RNA transcripts. Investigators did first-round RT-PCR with HTBI primers, then second-round multiplex PCR. Using its own MiXCR run on the multiplex PCR reads, TCRdb lists one record per CDR3 protein. The table records under 400,000 distinct CDR3 sequences, under 20% of them present only once. CDR1 LGHDT and CDR2 YNNKEL come from the germline V gene (reference sequence). V shed 7 bases and J 5 bases; nucleotides not matched to a gene: 18. The CDR3 consists of 17 residues. Clinical symptoms, serum thyroxine, TRAb, thyroid ultrasound and orbital computed tomography determined diagnosis. This clonotype has only a few counts. Its antigen is not known. A clone one base away is much larger, so this may be a read error.

The sequenced sample consisted of peripheral blood. This receptor was obtained from an adult man with Graves' ophthalmopathy. The V and J genes are TRBV3-1 and TRBJ1-2; 8 nucleotides line up with TRBD1. As DNA, the CDR3 is TGTGCCAGCATCCACGACCTGCTCGGACAGGGTGGGTATGGCTACACCTTC. Translated, it gives CASIHDLLGQGGYGYTF. The entire variable domain, with the rest obtained from reference TRBV3-1 and TRBJ1-2, is as follows: DTAVSQTPKYLVTQMGNDKSIKCEQNLGHDTMYWYKQDSKKFLKIMFSYNNKELIINETVPNRFSPKSPDKAHLNLHINSLELGDSAVYFCASIHDLLGQGGYGYTFGSGTRLTVV.